The clone carrying this T cell receptor (beta chain) appeared a few times. The antigen is not known. Investigators reverse transcribed all isolated RNA, so they sequenced expressed TCRB transcripts. Sequencing was performed with immunoSEQ multiplex PCR; in TCRdb, only in-frame clones are kept and a portion is missing. Of 150,000 to 200,000 clones listed, around 8% were seen once; the top ten hold approximately 0.87%. The sample originates from a study of beta chain features in type 1 diabetes. Study-level background: Sorted cells numbering some 110,000,000 were examined across all samples.

J lost 4 bases, V lost 6 bases, and 0 bases had no gene match. Germline CDR1 and CDR2: MNHNS and SASEGT. This CDR3 is built from 13 residues. Findings and limits, study-wide: In every one of the four CD4+ subsets, TCRB CDR3s were moderately but significantly shorter in Type 1 diabetes patients. Relative to healthy donors, patients appeared to have naive, central memory and Treg TCRB repertoires that were more similar.

Staining for CD45RO/CCR7/CD25/CD127/CD95/CD27 allowed sorting of CD4+ naive, central memory, regulatory and stem cell-like memory cells. This chain joins TRBV6-1 and TRBJ2-1, with TRBD2 matching over 10 bases. This clonotype was sampled from a woman aged 40 to 50 with type 1 diabetes. Sequencing was done on a sample of central memory CD4+ T cells from blood. CDR3 nucleotide sequence: TGTGCCAGCAGACTAGCGGGATACAATGAGCAGTTCTTC. Its protein product is CASRLAGYNEQFF.